This TCR beta chain was sequenced for a study of cytotoxic CD8 clonotypes in ibrutinib-treated CLL. About the research overall: Of the patients, roughly 10 were relapsed/refractory, some 15 treatment-naive and 17 to 18 IGHV unmutated. Partial responders approximately 25, complete 2; some twelve progressed and about 15 stayed in remission by median roughly 68 months.

The sequencing depth, 1 in 200,000 to 1 in 1 million T cells, was the target. Using immunoSEQ multiplex PCR, the repertoire was profiled, and TCRdb retains in-frame clones only, with some absent. Counted here are 45,000 to 70,000 clones, roughly three fifths occurring once; the ten biggest clones make up over 20%. Study results and caveats: While tracking circulating CD8+ T-cell counts, baseline clonality exceeded that of age-matched healthy donors.

As regards this clone: Its target is unknown.

The CDR3 covers 15 residues. Germline V lookup: CDR1 ENHRY, CDR2 SYGVKD. Trimming stripped 0 bases from V and 7 bases from J, with 15 bases between. Sequenced material: PBMCs, taken after 24 months of ibrutinib treatment. This clonotype originated in a human donor with chronic lymphocytic leukemia. This sequence joins TRBV10-3 and TRBJ1-1; no reliable D call. The CDR3 spells CAISESIVPPSEAFF. The CDR3 DNA is TGTGCCATCAGTGAGTCGATTGTCCCACCTAGTGAAGCTTTCTTT.